The clone carrying this T cell receptor (beta chain) has just a few counts. Its antigen is not known. This entry is derived from a study of response to subunit inactivated influenza vaccine. Study observations and caveats: Authors suggested that a seasonal influenza vaccination recruits few new T cells each time.

TCRdb re-analysed the RT-PCR reads in MiXCR, keeping a single row per CDR3 protein. The sample carries 400,000 to 650,000 distinct CDR3 sequences, about 7.2% recorded once. The receptor's source is a man between 50 and 69 years old who received an inactivated influenza vaccine. The material sequenced was PBMCs from blood, taken less than 30 months after vaccination.

Here the CDR3 DNA reads TGTGCCAGCAACTACGACAGCTACGAGCAGTACTTC. This gives the protein CASNYDSYEQYF. The chain is built from TRBV28 and TRBJ2-7; perhaps TRBD1 as D (5 bases). With 7 bases removed from V and 3 bases from J, the gap between germline ends came to 10 bases. The germline gives CDR1 MDHEN, CDR2 SYDVKM. The CDR3 runs 12 residues.